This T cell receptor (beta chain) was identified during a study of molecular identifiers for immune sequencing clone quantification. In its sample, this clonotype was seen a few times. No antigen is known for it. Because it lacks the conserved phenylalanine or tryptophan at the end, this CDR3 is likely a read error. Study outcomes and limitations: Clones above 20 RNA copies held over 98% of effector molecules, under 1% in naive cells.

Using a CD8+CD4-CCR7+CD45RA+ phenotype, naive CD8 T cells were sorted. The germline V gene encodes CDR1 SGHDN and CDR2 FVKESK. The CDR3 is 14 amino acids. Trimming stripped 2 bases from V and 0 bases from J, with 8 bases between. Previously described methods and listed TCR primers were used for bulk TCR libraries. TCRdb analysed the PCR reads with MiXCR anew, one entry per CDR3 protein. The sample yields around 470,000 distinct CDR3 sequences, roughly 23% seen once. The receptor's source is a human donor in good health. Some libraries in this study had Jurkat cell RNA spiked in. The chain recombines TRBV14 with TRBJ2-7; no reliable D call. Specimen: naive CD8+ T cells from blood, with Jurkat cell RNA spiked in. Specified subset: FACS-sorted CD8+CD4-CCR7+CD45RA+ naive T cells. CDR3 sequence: CASSQRHSSYEQYL. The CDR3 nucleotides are TGTGCCAGCAGCCAACGGCACTCCTCCTACGAGCAGTACCTC.